This TCR beta chain was sequenced for a study of T cell repertoires in cytomegalovirus infection. This CDR3 is 14 amino acids long. V was pared by 6 bases and J by 6 bases, with 6 bases of the junction left unmatched. This clonotype was seen more than once but under ten times. Antigen unknown. TCRdb ran MiXCR on the reads and lists one entry per CDR3 protein. This sample has hundreds of thousands of distinct CDR3 sequences; 30% to 40% occur once, and the top ten carry around 15%. This chain connects TRBV12-3 or TRBV12-4 to TRBJ2-1; the match to TRBD2 covers 9 bases. Sequencing was performed on cultured CD8+ T cells from PBMCs, taken from culture after CMV antigen stimulation. The TCR was taken from a human donor in good health (CMV status not recorded). Some clones in this sample may be carry-over from other donors' samples. The CDR3 spells CASSTSGFLNEQFF. CDR3 nucleotides: TGTGCCAGCAGCACTAGCGGGTTCCTCAATGAGCAGTTCTTC.